The rows below give T cell receptor beta chains drawn from one sample of a study of cytomegalovirus exposure and HLA in healthy donors. The method was immunoSEQ multiplex PCR; TCRdb's version includes in-frame clones alone and lacks a portion of them. This table lists some 67,000 clones. The sample taken for sequencing was PBMCs. These receptors all come from a woman younger than 45 in good health and CMV-seronegative. The CDR3 runs from the conserved cysteine through the conserved F or W. A D gene is named only where the DNA matches it firmly.

CDR3 length,J gene,V gene,D gene,CDR3 DNA,CDR3 protein
14,TRBJ2-2,TRBV27,NA,TGTGCCAGCAGTCCCGGGACAACAGCCGGGGAGCTGTTTTTT,CASSPGTTAGELFF
15,TRBJ1-3,TRBV10-1,NA,TGCGCCAGCAGTGAGTCGAGGTGGCCGGTGGGCACCATATATTTT,CASSESRWPVGTIYF
13,TRBJ1-6,TRBV6-5,TRBD1,TGTGGGGCAGGGGGCTCCTATAATTCACCCCTCCACTTT,CGAGGSYNSPLHF
13,TRBJ1-1,TRBV15,TRBD1,TGTGCCACCAGCAGAGATGGACAGGGTGGAGCTTTCTTT,CATSRDGQGGAFF
13,TRBJ2-7,TRBV10-3,NA,TGTGCCATCAGCGGGACACCTCCGAGGGAGCAGTACTTC,CAISGTPPREQYF
14,TRBJ2-7,TRBV6-5,TRBD1,TGTGCCAGCAGCCCAGGGGGCCTATCCTACGAGCAGTACTTC,CASSPGGLSYEQYF
12,TRBJ2-7,TRBV14,NA,TGTGCCAGCAGCCAAGAGAGGTACGAGCAGTACTTC,CASSQERYEQYF
16,TRBJ2-1,TRBV19,TRBD2,TGTGCCAGTAGAGGTGCGGGAGGGTATTCCTACAATGAGCAGTTCTTC,CASRGAGGYSYNEQFF
15,TRBJ2-2,TRBV6-1,NA,TGTGCCAGCAGTGAAAGTCTAGTTAACACCGGGGAGCTGTTTTTT,CASSESLVNTGELFF
14,TRBJ1-1,TRBV19,NA,TGTGCCAGTACCCTCGGTCGCATGAACACTGAAGCTTTCTTT,CASTLGRMNTEAFF
13,TRBJ2-3,TRBV5-1,NA,TGCGCCAGCAGCTTGGGGACTCGGGATACGCAGTATTTT,CASSLGTRDTQYF
12,TRBJ1-2,TRBV30,NA,TGTGCCTGGACTTCGGACAGTGGCGGCTACACCTTC,CAWTSDSGGYTF
12,TRBJ2-1,TRBV6-5,NA,TGTGCCAGCAGTCAGACAGACAATGAGCAGTTCTTC,CASSQTDNEQFF
15,TRBJ1-2,TRBV10-3,NA,TGTGCCATCAGTGAGTCAGGGGGTCAGGGGAATGGCTACACCTTC,CAISESGGQGNGYTF
15,TRBJ1-5,TRBV7-3,TRBD1,TGTGCCAGCAGCGCCCACCAGGGGGGAAGTCAGCCCCAGCATTTT,CASSAHQGGSQPQHF
13,TRBJ2-5,TRBV18,NA,TGTGCCAGCTCACCAGAGGGTGGTGAGACCCAGTACTTC,CASSPEGGETQYF
18,TRBJ1-4,TRBV30,NA,TGTGCCTGGAGTGGCCACATTCAAGCGCTATCACCTAATGAAAAACTGTTTTTT,CAWSGHIQALSPNEKLFF
14,TRBJ1-1,TRBV28,NA,TGTGCCAGCAGCTTCAGGGTCGCGAACACTGAAGCTTTCTTT,CASSFRVANTEAFF
12,TRBJ2-7,TRBV6-5,TRBD1,TGTGCCAGCGGGGACAGGTCCTACGAGCAGTACTTC,CASGDRSYEQYF
15,TRBJ1-1,TRBV28,NA,TGTGCCAGCAGATCTCCGGGACTGTCGAACACTGAAGCTTTCTTT,CASRSPGLSNTEAFF
16,TRBJ2-2,TRBV4-2,TRBD2,TGTGCCAGCAGCCAAGTACTAGCGGGGGCCACCGGGGAGCTGTTTTTT,CASSQVLAGATGELFF
13,TRBJ1-5,TRBV7-3,NA,TGTGCCAGCAGCTTCGGTAGCAATCAGCCCCAGCATTTT,CASSFGSNQPQHF
16,TRBJ2-7,TRBV4-2,TRBD1,TGTGCCAGCAGCCAAGAAATGACAGGGGAACCCTACGAGCAGTACTTC,CASSQEMTGEPYEQYF
14,TRBJ2-7,TRBV28,TRBD2,TGTGCCAGCAGTCTCACTAGCGGGGCCTACGAGCAGTACTTC,CASSLTSGAYEQYF
18,TRBJ2-5,TRBV5-4,NA,TGTGCCAGCAGCCTGTTGAGCGTTGGGGGCGTGGGGCAAGAGACCCAGTACTTC,CASSLLSVGGVGQETQYF
13,TRBJ2-5,TRBV7-3,NA,TGTGCCAGCAGCGCCGATGTGTCAGGGACCCAGTACTTC,CASSADVSGTQYF
14,TRBJ2-7,TRBV6-6,NA,TGTGCCAGCACCTTAGGACAGTTTGCCTACGAGCAGTACTTC,CASTLGQFAYEQYF
15,TRBJ2-3,TRBV6-1,TRBD2,TGTGCCAGCAGTCCGTCACGGGGGGGCGCAGATACGCAGTATTTT,CASSPSRGGADTQYF
15,TRBJ1-6,TRBV30,TRBD1,TGTGCCTGCTACACACAGGGGCTCCGTAATTCACCCCTCCACTTT,CACYTQGLRNSPLHF
12,TRBJ1-1,TRBV18,TRBD1,TGTGCCAGCTCACTTCAGGGGGCTGAAGCTTTCTTT,CASSLQGAEAFF
14,TRBJ2-5,TRBV28,NA,TGTGCCAGCAGGAAACAGGCAATCCAAGAGACCCAGTACTTC,CASRKQAIQETQYF
13,TRBJ1-2,TRBV28,NA,TGTGCCAGCAGTTTGAGAGGGTATGGGGGCTACACCTTC,CASSLRGYGGYTF
15,TRBJ2-1,TRBV6-1,TRBD2,TGTGCCACCCTCCTTAGCGGGTACTTATCTAATGAGCAGTTCTTC,CATLLSGYLSNEQFF
14,TRBJ1-1,TRBV18,TRBD1,TGTGCCAGCTCCCCCGACAGGGAGAACACTGAAGCTTTCTTT,CASSPDRENTEAFF
16,TRBJ2-1,TRBV4-2,TRBD2,TGTGCCAGCAGCCAAGAAGTTAGCGGGTACTACAATGAGCAGTTCTTC,CASSQEVSGYYNEQFF
15,TRBJ2-5,TRBV5-1,NA,TGCGCCAGCAGCTTCCCCAGGGGAGGGGAAGAGACCCAGTACTTC,CASSFPRGGEETQYF
16,TRBJ1-6,TRBV5-8,NA,TGTGCCAGCAGCTTGCGGGGGGCTATCTATAATTCACCCCTCCACTTT,CASSLRGAIYNSPLHF
15,TRBJ2-6,TRBV19,NA,TGTGCCAGTAGTCCCTCTAACTCTGGGGCCAACGTCCTGACTTTC,CASSPSNSGANVLTF
14,TRBJ1-1,TRBV11-3,NA,TGTGCCAGCAGCCTTACAGGGCCGAACACTGAAGCTTTCTTT,CASSLTGPNTEAFF
13,TRBJ1-6,TRBV30,TRBD1,TGTGCCTGGACGGGACAGAATAATTCACCCCTCCACTTT,CAWTGQNNSPLHF
21,TRBJ2-3,TRBV9,TRBD1,TGTGCCAGCAGCGTAGAAGAACCAACCGACAGGGGCCGGGGAGGCACAGATACGCAGTATTTT,CASSVEEPTDRGRGGTDTQYF
11,TRBJ2-7,TRBV4-2,NA,TGTGCCAGCAGCCAAGTAAACGAGCAGTACTTC,CASSQVNEQYF
14,TRBJ1-5,TRBV6-5,NA,TGTGCCAGCAGTTACTCCGGGGGCAATCAGCCCCAGCATTTT,CASSYSGGNQPQHF
14,TRBJ1-1,TRBV28,NA,TGTGCCAGCAGTTTGAGCAGGATCGACACTGAAGCTTTCTTT,CASSLSRIDTEAFF
17,TRBJ2-2,TRBV7-7,TRBD2,TGTGCTAGCAGCTTAGGAGGGACTAGCGGAAACACCGGGGAGCTGTTTTTT,CASSLGGTSGNTGELFF
16,TRBJ2-7,TRBV4-1,NA,TGCGCCAGCAGCCAAAATCCGGGGATAGGAACCTACGAGCAGTACTTC,CASSQNPGIGTYEQYF
15,TRBJ1-5,TRBV7-9,NA,TGTGCCAGCAGCCCCGTTGGGCGAGACAATCAGCCCCAGCATTTT,CASSPVGRDNQPQHF
14,TRBJ1-4,TRBV6-5,NA,TGTGCCAGCAAACAACAGGGTGAAGTCGAAAAACTGTTTTTT,CASKQQGEVEKLFF
14,TRBJ1-2,TRBV19,NA,TGTGCCAGTTCAAGGATCGACGGGGGGTATGGCTACACCTTC,CASSRIDGGYGYTF
14,TRBJ2-7,TRBV19,NA,TGTGCCAGTAGTATTCTTGGACTCGGGTACGAGCAGTACTTC,CASSILGLGYEQYF